The next 18 T cell receptor beta chains were all read from a single sample in a study of blood T cell repertoires in COVID-19. Method: immunoSEQ multiplex PCR; TCRdb's copy keeps in-frame clones and lacks some. The sample records some 220,000 clones, 83% being singletons. Sequencing was done on a sample of peripheral blood. These receptors were taken from a human donor in a cohort sampled during active COVID-19.

The V gene is TRBV6-5, the J gene TRBJ2-5; the D gene is possibly TRBD1 (5 bases). The CDR3 has 15 amino acids. V lost 4 bases, J lost 5 bases, and 17 bases lay in between. The V gene's germline CDR1 is MNHEY and CDR2 SVGAGI. The CDR3 DNA sequence: TGTGCCAGCAGTTTCTACTCGCAGGGAAGGGAGACCCAGTACTTC. This gives the protein CASSFYSQGRETQYF.

This clone has just one count. The rearrangement joins TRBV28 to TRBJ1-2, with a possible D match to TRBD1 (6 bases). The CDR3 totals 14 residues. Germline lookup yields CDR1 MDHEN and CDR2 SYDVKM. Trimming left V 5 bases short and J 8 bases short, with 18 bases between. CDR3 loop: CASSPAQGPWGYTF. CDR3 nucleotides: TGTGCCAGCAGTCCGGCTCAGGGGCCTTGGGGCTACACCTTC.

The chain has TRBV10-3 and TRBJ1-2; tentative D call: TRBD1 (6 bases). The CDR3 is 15 residues long. Germline V gene lookup returns CDR1 ENHRY and CDR2 SYGVKD. V lost 6 bases and J lost 7, with 21 bases in between. DNA for the CDR3: TGTGCCATCAGCTACGACGATCGGGGGGCTGGTGGCTACACCTTC. Translated, it gives CAISYDDRGAGGYTF.

The CDR3 DNA is TGCGCCAGCAGCTTGGGAGGGAGTCCAGATACGCAGTATTTT. Its protein is CASSLGGSPDTQYF. V and J are TRBV5-1 and TRBJ2-3, with a tentative D call TRBD2 (5 bases). V dropped 0 bases and J dropped 4 bases, with 9 bases sitting between them. CDR1 is SGHRS, CDR2 YFSETQ, per germline. The length of the CDR3 is 14 residues.

The V call is TRBV19, the J call TRBJ2-2; D may be TRBD1 (5 bases). The V and J ends lost 7 bases and 1 base respectively, with 10 bases between them. Germline CDR1 reads LNHDA; CDR2 reads SQIVND (reference sequence). This CDR3 is built from 14 residues. The CDR3, as DNA: TGTGCCAGTATCTCAGGGCAGAACACCGGGGAGCTGTTTTTT. This encodes CASISGQNTGELFF.

This chain links TRBV19 with TRBJ1-4, with a weak D call TRBD1 (6 bases). Trimming shortened V by 4 bases and J by 6 bases, and 12 bases separated the two germline ends. Germline V gives CDR1 LNHDA, CDR2 SQIVND (reference sequence). CDR3 length: 14 amino acids. CDR3 protein: CASSKQGGDEKLFF. The CDR3 coding sequence is TGTGCCAGTAGTAAACAGGGTGGGGATGAAAAACTGTTTTTT.

The chain carries TRBV18 and TRBJ1-3, with 7 bases that match TRBD1. The CDR3 sequence is 16 residues long. Germline V lookup: CDR1 KGHSH, CDR2 LQKENI. Trimming removed 3 bases from V and 2 bases from J; junction bases left unmatched: 7. The CDR3 nucleotides are TGTGCCAGCTCACCTTCACAGGGGAAAGCTGGAAACACCATATATTTT. Translated, it gives CASSPSQGKAGNTIYF.

V and J are TRBV5-4 and TRBJ2-3; D is possibly TRBD2 (6 bases). Germline V gives CDR1 SGHNT, CDR2 YYREEE (reference sequence). The CDR3 runs to 16 residues. V was trimmed by 4 bases and J by 1 base, leaving 16 bases between them. CDR3 sequence reads: CASSPRGGAGTDTQYF. The CDR3 region has the DNA TGTGCCAGCAGCCCCCGAGGAGGGGCCGGCACAGATACGCAGTATTTT.

The genes are TRBV11-3 and TRBJ2-5, with no clear D. V was cut by 5 bases and J by 9 bases, with 16 bases left in between. The CDR3 covers 13 residues. CDR1 is SGHNT and CDR2 is YENEEA in the germline V gene. The CDR3 reads CASSLGPAQAQYF. Here the CDR3 DNA reads TGTGCCAGCAGCCTTGGCCCCGCGCAGGCCCAGTACTTC.

This clone was seen more than once but under ten times. The chain recombines TRBV28 with TRBJ2-7, with D hard to call. Germline V CDR1 and CDR2: MDHEN, SYDVKM. CDR3 length: 14 amino acids. The ends were cut back, 7 bases at V and 5 bases at J, with 18 bases in the middle. CDR3 sequence reads: CASTPGSLSHEQYF. Here the CDR3 DNA reads TGTGCCAGCACCCCCGGCAGCCTTAGCCACGAGCAGTACTTC.

In this sample, this clone turned up a few times. The chain carries TRBV15 and TRBJ1-5, with D possibly being TRBD1 (6 bases). The CDR3 is made up of 14 amino acids. Germline V lookup: CDR1 LNHNV, CDR2 YYDKDF (reference sequence). V was trimmed by 1 base and J by 4 bases, leaving 8 bases between them. This CDR3 is CATSRGTGNQPQHF. CDR3 bases: TGTGCCACCAGCAGAGGTACAGGGAATCAGCCCCAGCATTTT.

Points on this clone: An end of the junction differs from the germline gene, which may be a read error. The V gene is TRBV20-1, the J gene TRBJ2-5; D possibly corresponds to TRBD2 (6 bases). There are 11 residues in the CDR3. Germline CDR1 reads DFQATT; CDR2 reads SNEGSKA (reference sequence). Written as DNA, the CDR3 is TGCAGTCCTAGCGCGAGGGAGACCCAGTACTTC. It specifies CSPSARETQYF.

The chain joins TRBV27 to TRBJ2-7; 10 bases align to TRBD2. The CDR3 extends over 15 amino acids. The germline CDR1 and CDR2 sequences are MNHEY and SMNVEV (reference sequence). Trimming took 6 bases from V and 6 from J; bases not matched to a gene: 11. The CDR3 region has the DNA TGTGCCAGCAGGAAGCTAGCGGGGGAGACCCGCGAGCAGTACTTC. Encoded protein: CASRKLAGETREQYF.

This chain connects TRBV19 to TRBJ1-2; D is possibly TRBD1 (5 bases). CDR3 length equals 14 residues. Germline CDR1 is LNHDA and CDR2 is SQIVND (reference sequence). V dropped 0 bases and J dropped 2 bases, with 7 bases sitting between them. CDR3 loop: CASSIDAGNYGYTF. In DNA, the CDR3 is TGTGCCAGTAGTATAGATGCAGGGAACTATGGCTACACCTTC.

The chain employs TRBV28 and TRBJ1-2; D gene uncertain. CDR1 is MDHEN, CDR2 SYDVKM, per germline. The CDR3 is 12 residues long. This chain's CDR3 is CATNTNYYGYTF. The CDR3 nucleotides are TGTGCTACCAACACGAATTACTATGGCTACACCTTC.

This chain connects TRBV19 to TRBJ2-7, with 7 bases that match TRBD1. With 4 bases clipped from V and 8 bases from J, the junction kept 11 bases outside the gene matches. The CDR3 is 14 amino acids. Germline V gene sequence: CDR1 LNHDA, CDR2 SQIVND (reference sequence). Here the CDR3 reads CASSNLGQAQQQYF. CDR3 bases: TGTGCCAGTAGTAACCTAGGACAGGCTCAGCAGCAGTACTTC.

The rearrangement uses TRBV28 and TRBJ2-1; D unresolved. The CDR3 spans 14 residues. The germline V gene encodes CDR1 MDHEN and CDR2 SYDVKM. Trimming shortened V by 4 bases and J by 1 base, and 8 bases separated the two germline ends. The CDR3 sequence is CASSSPGSYNEQFF. CDR3 sequence (DNA): TGTGCCAGCAGTTCCCCCGGGTCCTACAATGAGCAGTTCTTC.

The chain couples TRBV11-2 to TRBJ2-7; TRBD2 agrees at 7 bases. The V gene end was trimmed by 4 bases and the J gene end by 0 bases; junction bases not matched to a gene: 6. The CDR3 is made up of 15 amino acids. Per germline, CDR1 SGHAT and CDR2 FQNNGV. The CDR3 sequence is CASSSRLASSYEQYF. The CDR3 DNA sequence: TGTGCCAGCAGCTCGAGACTAGCCTCCTCCTACGAGCAGTACTTC. Variable domain in full (rest from reference TRBV11-2 and TRBJ2-7): EAGVAQSPRYKIIEKRQSVAFWCNPISGHATLYWYQQILGQGPKLLIQFQNNGVVDDSQLPKDRFSAERLKGVDSTLKIQPAKLEDSAVYLCASSSRLASSYEQYFGPGTRLTVT.